This note documents a single T cell receptor (beta chain) sequence. Its specificity is unknown. The sample originates from a study of identical twins. Study findings and constraints: Out-of-frame TCR alpha sharing in monozygotic twins exceeded recombination model predictions. The degree of excess twin sharing was weaker in beta out-of-frame sequences.

V lost 9 bases, J lost 5 bases, and 7 bases stayed unmatched. The CDR3 is 12 amino acids. Germline CDR1 reads SGHRS; CDR2 reads YFSETQ. Every one of the donors was a healthy Caucasian. Unique molecular identifiers were present on the cDNA, which also gained a universal primer site by template switching. TCRdb fed the 5' RACE reads into MiXCR, producing one record per CDR3 protein. The sample records 450,000 to 600,000 distinct CDR3 sequences, 20% to 25% being singletons. This sample also belongs to another study, concerning yellow fever vaccine responses in identical twins.

This rearrangement joins TRBV5-1 to TRBJ2-5; TRBD1 agrees at 7 bases. The receptor was derived from a young woman in good health. Sequencing used CD4+ T cells sorted from blood. As DNA, the CDR3 is TGCGCCACCTCGACAGGGAGCGAGACCCAGTACTTC. Protein sequence: CATSTGSETQYF.